This paragraph covers one T cell receptor beta chain sequence. Its antigen is undetermined. The data originate from a study of CXCR3-negative and CXCR3-positive naive CD8 T cells. Findings of the study overall: CXCR3-positive naive cells had more hydrophobic TRB CDR3s than CXCR3-negative naive cells.

Libraries were UMI-labeled 5' RACE TRB cDNA. TCRdb reprocessed the 5' RACE reads, keeping one entry per CDR3 protein, no DNA. The sample has thousands of distinct CDR3 sequences, and its top ten clones hold more than 2%. The clonotype originates from a human donor in good health. Some clones in this sample may be carry-over from other donors' samples. Material for sequencing was naive CXCR3+ CD8+ T cells from blood. The subset: CD45RO-CCR7+CD27+CD95- naive CD8+ T cells expressing CXCR3 (TNR3+).

The chain's CDR3 is CSGSGGIGEQFF. The V call is TRBV29-1, the J call TRBJ2-1; without DNA, the TCRdb call of TRBD2 cannot be checked. CDR1 is SQVTM, CDR2 ANQGSEA, per germline. This CDR3 is 12 amino acids long.